The clone carrying this TCR beta chain was observed at least ten times. The antigen remains undetermined. This sample was taken from a study of T-cell reconstitution after alpha-beta-depleted transplantation in children. A TCRbeta library incorporating unique molecular identifiers was prepared. TCRdb used MiXCR to reprocess the PCR reads, holding one entry per CDR3 protein. The sample carries hundreds of thousands of distinct CDR3 sequences, 7.5% to 9.5% recorded once. Regarding the study as a whole: Elevated TCRbeta diversity at day 60 was traced, in some patients, to surviving recipient T cells and thymic progenitors. The study reportedly traced alpha-beta T cells about two months after transplant to several hundred expanded graft clones. After one year, T-cell counts and TCRbeta diversity mostly came from new T cells.

This CDR3 is built from 14 residues. V lost 5 bases and J lost 0, with 5 bases in between. The sample consisted of PBMCs, mostly from graft donor cells, taken 180 days after TCRalphabeta/CD19-depleted stem cell transplant. The gene calls are TRBV12-3 or TRBV12-4 and TRBJ1-6; D ambiguous. This TCR came from a male patient younger than 18 who had a stem cell transplant for acute lymphoblastic leukemia, so the T cells may come from the graft donor. In DNA form, the CDR3 reads TGTGCCAGCAGTCTCACCTCCTATAATTCACCCCTCCACTTT. Its translation is CASSLTSYNSPLHF.